The present entry profiles one TCR beta chain with its context. The antigen remains unidentified. The data were taken from a study of T cell clones after liver transplantation. Study-wide background: TCRbeta sequencing after a pre-transplant mixed lymphocyte reaction identified graft-donor-reactive clones, later tracked in post-transplant blood. Apart from a few HCV-positive recipients, transplants were for non-autoimmune, non-viral reasons. Graft-donor-reactive sequences were compared with third-party-reactive TCRbeta sequences from pre-transplant mixed lymphocyte reactions.

Study-wide findings and caveats: Graft donor-reactive T cells possibly entered the graft instead of undergoing deletion.

Using immunoSEQ multiplex PCR, the repertoire was profiled, and TCRdb retains in-frame clones only, with some absent. The sample has over 50,000 clones, around 85% seen once. This CDR3 spans 17 amino acids. From germline, CDR1 is LGHNA and CDR2 YSLEER. The ends lost 0 bases at V and 2 bases at J; junction bases unmatched: 4. The sample consisted of CD4+ T cells from blood, taken before liver transplant. The sequence came from a human donor who received a liver transplant. The chain employs TRBV4-3 and TRBJ2-3, with TRBD2 identical over 11 bases. CDR3 region: CASSQDTSGGYTDTQYF. CDR3 DNA: TGCGCCAGCAGCCAAGATACTAGCGGGGGATACACAGATACGCAGTATTTT.